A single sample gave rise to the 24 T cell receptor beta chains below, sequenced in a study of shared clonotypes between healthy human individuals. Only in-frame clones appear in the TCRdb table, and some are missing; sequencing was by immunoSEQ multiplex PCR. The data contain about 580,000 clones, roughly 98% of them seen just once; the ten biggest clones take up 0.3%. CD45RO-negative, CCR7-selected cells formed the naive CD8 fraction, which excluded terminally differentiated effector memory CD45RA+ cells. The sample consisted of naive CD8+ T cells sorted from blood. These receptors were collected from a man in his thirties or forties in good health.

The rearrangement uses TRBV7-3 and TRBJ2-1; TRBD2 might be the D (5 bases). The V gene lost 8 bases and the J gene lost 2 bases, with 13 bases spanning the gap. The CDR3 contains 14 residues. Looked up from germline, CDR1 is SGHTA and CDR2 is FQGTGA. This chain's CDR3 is CASALPGTYNEQFF. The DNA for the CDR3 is TGTGCCAGCGCCCTCCCCGGGACCTACAATGAGCAGTTCTTC.

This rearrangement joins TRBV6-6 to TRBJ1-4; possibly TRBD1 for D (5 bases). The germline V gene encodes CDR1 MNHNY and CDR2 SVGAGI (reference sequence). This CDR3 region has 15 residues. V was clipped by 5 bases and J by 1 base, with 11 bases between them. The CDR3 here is CASSSVGETNEKLFF. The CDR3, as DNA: TGTGCCAGCAGTAGCGTAGGGGAAACTAATGAAAAACTGTTTTTT.

In nucleotides, the CDR3 is TGTGCCAGCAGCCCTGGAGTAGCGGGATGGGTAGATACGCAGTATTTT. Encoded protein: CASSPGVAGWVDTQYF. The chain has TRBV7-9 and TRBJ2-3; 8 bases map to TRBD2. The CDR3 is 16 residues long. CDR1 is SEHNR and CDR2 is FQNEAQ in the germline V gene (reference sequence). V lost 5 bases to trimming and J lost 5 bases; unmatched junction nucleotides: 12. Combining the CDR3 with reference TRBV7-9 and TRBJ2-3 gives the whole variable domain DTGVSQNPRHKITKRGQNVTFRCDPISEHNRLYWYRQTLGQGPEFLTYFQNEAQLEKSRLLSDRFSAERPKGSFSTLEIQRTEQGDSAMYLCASSPGVAGWVDTQYFGPGTRLTVL.

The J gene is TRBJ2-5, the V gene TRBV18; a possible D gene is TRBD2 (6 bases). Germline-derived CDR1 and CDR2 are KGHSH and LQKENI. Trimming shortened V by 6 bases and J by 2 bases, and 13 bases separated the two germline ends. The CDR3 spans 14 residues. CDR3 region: CASSTRGGQETQYF. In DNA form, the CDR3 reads TGTGCCAGCTCTACGCGTGGGGGGCAAGAGACCCAGTACTTC.

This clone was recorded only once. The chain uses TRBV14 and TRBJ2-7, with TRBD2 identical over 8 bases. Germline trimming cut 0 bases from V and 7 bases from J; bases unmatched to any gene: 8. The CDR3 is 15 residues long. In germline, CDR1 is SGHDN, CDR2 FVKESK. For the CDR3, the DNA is TGTGCCAGCAGCCAAGATCAGGGACTAGACCGGGAGCAGTACTTC. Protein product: CASSQDQGLDREQYF.

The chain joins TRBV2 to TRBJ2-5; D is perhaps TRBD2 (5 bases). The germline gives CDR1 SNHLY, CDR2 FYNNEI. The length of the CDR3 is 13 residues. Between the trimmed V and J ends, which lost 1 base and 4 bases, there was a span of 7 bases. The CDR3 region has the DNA TGTGCCAGCAGTGAAGGAGCGGCAGAGACCCAGTACTTC. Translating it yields CASSEGAAETQYF.

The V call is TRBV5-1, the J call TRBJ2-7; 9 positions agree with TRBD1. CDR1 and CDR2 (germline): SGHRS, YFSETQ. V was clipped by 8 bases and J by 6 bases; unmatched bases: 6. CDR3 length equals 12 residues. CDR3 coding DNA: TGCGCCAGTGGGACAGGGTTACGCGAGCAGTACTTC. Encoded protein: CASGTGLREQYF.

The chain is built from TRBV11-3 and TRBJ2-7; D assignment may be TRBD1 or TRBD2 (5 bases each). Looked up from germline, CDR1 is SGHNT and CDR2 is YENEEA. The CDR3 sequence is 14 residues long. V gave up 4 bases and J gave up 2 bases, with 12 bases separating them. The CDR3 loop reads CASSSGTSPYEQYF. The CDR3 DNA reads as TGTGCCAGCAGCTCCGGGACCTCCCCCTACGAGCAGTACTTC.

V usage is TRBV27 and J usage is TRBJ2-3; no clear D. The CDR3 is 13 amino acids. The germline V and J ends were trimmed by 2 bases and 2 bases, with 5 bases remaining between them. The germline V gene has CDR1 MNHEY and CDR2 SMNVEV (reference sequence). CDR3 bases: TGTGCCAGCAGTTTAGCCAACACAGATACGCAGTATTTT. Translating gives CASSLANTDTQYF.

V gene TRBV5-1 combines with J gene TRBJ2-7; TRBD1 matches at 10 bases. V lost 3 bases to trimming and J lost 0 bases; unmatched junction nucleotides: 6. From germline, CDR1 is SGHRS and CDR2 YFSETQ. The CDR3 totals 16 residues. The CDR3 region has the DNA TGCGCCAGCAGCTCCGGGACAGGGGCCATCTCCTACGAGCAGTACTTC. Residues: CASSSGTGAISYEQYF.

In DNA form, the CDR3 reads TGTGCCAGCAGCTTAACAGCGGGGGAGGTCTCGGGGCAGTACTTC. Its translation is CASSLTAGEVSGQYF. V gene TRBV13 combines with J gene TRBJ2-7; 8 nucleotides agree with TRBD2. Germline assignment: CDR1 PRHDT and CDR2 FYEKMQ (reference sequence). V dropped 2 bases and J dropped 9; count of bases not matched to a gene: 12. The CDR3 is 15 amino acids.

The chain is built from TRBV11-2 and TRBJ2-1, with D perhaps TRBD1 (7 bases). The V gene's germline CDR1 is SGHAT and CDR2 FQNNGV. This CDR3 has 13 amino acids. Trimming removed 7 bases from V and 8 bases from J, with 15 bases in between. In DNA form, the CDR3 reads TGTGCCAGCAAGACAGGGACTCGCGATGAGCAGTTCTTC. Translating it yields CASKTGTRDEQFF. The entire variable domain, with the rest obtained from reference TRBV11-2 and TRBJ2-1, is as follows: EAGVAQSPRYKIIEKRQSVAFWCNPISGHATLYWYQQILGQGPKLLIQFQNNGVVDDSQLPKDRFSAERLKGVDSTLKIQPAKLEDSAVYLCASKTGTRDEQFFGPGTRLTVL.

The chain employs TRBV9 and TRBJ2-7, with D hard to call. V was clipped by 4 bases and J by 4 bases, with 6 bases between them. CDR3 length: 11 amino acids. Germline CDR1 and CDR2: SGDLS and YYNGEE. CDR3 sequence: CASSPRYEQYF. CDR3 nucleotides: TGTGCCAGCAGCCCTCGATACGAGCAGTACTTC.

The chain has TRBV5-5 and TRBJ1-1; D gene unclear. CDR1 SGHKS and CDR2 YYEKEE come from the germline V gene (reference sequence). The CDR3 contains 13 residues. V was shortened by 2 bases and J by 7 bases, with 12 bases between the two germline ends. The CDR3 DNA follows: TGTGCCAGCAGCTTCATTTCGGGTGGTGAAGCTTTCTTT. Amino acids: CASSFISGGEAFF.

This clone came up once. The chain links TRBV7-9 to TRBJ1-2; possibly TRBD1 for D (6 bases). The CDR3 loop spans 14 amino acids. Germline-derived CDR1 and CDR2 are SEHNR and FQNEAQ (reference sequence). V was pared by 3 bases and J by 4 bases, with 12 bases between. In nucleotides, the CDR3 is TGTGCCAGCAGCTTTGGGGGGCAGGTCTATGGCTACACCTTC. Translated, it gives CASSFGGQVYGYTF.

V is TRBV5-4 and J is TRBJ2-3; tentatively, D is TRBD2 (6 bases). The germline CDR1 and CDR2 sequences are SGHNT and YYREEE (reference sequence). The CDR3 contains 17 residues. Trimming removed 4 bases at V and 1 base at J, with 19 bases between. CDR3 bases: TGTGCCAGCAGCGACTACAGGTCTAGCGATGGCACAGATACGCAGTATTTT. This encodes CASSDYRSSDGTDTQYF.

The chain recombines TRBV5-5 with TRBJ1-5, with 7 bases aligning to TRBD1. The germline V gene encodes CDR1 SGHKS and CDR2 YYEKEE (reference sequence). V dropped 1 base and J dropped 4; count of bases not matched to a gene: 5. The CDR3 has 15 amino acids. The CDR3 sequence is CASSLYAGGNQPQHF. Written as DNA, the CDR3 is TGTGCCAGCAGCTTGTACGCAGGGGGAAATCAGCCCCAGCATTTT.

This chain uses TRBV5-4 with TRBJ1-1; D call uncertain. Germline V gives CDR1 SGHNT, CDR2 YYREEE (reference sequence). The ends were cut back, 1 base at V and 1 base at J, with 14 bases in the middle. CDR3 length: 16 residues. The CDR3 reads CASSLTVDGPNTEAFF. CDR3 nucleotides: TGTGCCAGCAGCTTGACAGTCGACGGCCCGAACACTGAAGCTTTCTTT. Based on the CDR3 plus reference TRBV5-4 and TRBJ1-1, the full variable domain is ETGVTQSPTHLIKTRGQQVTLRCSSQSGHNTVSWYQQALGQGPQFIFQYYREEENGRGNFPPRFSGLQFPNYSSELNVNALELDDSALYLCASSLTVDGPNTEAFFGQGTRLTVV.

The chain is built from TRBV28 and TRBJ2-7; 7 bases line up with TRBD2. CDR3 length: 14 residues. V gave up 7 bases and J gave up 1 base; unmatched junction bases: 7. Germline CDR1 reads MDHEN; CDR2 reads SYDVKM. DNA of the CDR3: TGTGCCAGCATTGGGGCTAGCGGTTCCTACGAGCAGTACTTC. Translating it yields CASIGASGSYEQYF.

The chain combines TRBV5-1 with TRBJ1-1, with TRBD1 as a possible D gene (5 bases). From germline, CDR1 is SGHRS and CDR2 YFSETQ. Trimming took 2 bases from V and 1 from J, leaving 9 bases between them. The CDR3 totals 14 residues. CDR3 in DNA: TGCGCCAGCAGCTTCCCAGGGACGAACACTGAAGCTTTCTTT. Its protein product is CASSFPGTNTEAFF.

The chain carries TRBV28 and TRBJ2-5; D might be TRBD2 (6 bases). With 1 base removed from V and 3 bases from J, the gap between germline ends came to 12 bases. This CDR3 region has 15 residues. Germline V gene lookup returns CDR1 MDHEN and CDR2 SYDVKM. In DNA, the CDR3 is TGTGCCAGCAGTTTATCTGGGTTAGCGGAAGAGACCCAGTACTTC. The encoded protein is CASSLSGLAEETQYF.

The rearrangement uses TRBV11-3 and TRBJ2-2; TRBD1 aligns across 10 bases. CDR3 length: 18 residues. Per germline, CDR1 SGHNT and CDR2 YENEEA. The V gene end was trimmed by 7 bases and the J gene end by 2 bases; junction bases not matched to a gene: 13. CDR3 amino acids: CASTSLGGQGVNTGELFF. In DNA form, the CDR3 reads TGTGCCAGCACGAGCTTAGGTGGACAGGGGGTTAACACCGGGGAGCTGTTTTTT.

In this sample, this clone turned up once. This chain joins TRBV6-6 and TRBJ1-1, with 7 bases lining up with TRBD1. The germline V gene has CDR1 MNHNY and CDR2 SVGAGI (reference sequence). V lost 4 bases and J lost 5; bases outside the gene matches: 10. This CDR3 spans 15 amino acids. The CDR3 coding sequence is TGTGCCAGCAGTTCGGGACGGACAGGTCGAACTGAAGCTTTCTTT. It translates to CASSSGRTGRTEAFF.

CDR3 sequence: CASSFRGGGTDTQYF. The CDR3 DNA reads as TGTGCCAGCAGCTTCCGAGGGGGAGGCACAGATACGCAGTATTTT. The chain couples TRBV7-6 to TRBJ2-3, with D maybe TRBD1 (6 bases). Germline V lookup: CDR1 SGHVS, CDR2 FNYEAQ. This CDR3 contains 15 residues. V shed 3 bases and J shed 1 base, with 11 bases lying between them.